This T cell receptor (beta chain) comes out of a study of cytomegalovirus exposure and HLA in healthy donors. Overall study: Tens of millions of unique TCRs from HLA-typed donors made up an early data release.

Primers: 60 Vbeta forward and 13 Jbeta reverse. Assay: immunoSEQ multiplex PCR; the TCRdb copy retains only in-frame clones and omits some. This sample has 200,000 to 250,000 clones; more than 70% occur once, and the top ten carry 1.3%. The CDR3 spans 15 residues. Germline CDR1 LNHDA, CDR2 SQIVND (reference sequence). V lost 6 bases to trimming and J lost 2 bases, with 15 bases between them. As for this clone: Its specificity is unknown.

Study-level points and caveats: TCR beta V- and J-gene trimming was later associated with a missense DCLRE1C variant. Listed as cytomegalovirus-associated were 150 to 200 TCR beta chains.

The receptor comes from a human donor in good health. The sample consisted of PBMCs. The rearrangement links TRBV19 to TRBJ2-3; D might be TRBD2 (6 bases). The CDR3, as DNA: TGTGCCAGTAGCCGCGGGACCGAAAACACAGATACGCAGTATTTT. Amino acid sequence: CASSRGTENTDTQYF. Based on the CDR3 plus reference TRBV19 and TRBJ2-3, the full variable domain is DGGITQSPKYLFRKEGQNVTLSCEQNLNHDAMYWYRQDPGQGLRLIYYSQIVNDFQKGDIAEGYSVSREKKESFPLTVTSAQKNPTAFYLCASSRGTENTDTQYFGPGTRLTVL.